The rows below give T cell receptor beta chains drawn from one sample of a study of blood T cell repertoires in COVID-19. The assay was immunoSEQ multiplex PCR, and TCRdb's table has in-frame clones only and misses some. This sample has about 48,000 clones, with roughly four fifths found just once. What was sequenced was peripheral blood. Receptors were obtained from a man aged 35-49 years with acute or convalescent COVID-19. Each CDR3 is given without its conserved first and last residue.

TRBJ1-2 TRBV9 ASSVVDAPRPEGYT
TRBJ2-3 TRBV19 ASSSTGGRDTQY
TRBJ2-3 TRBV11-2 ASSLDSADTQY
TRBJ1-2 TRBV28 ASSLVLTTDLGYT
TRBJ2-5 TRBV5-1 ASSLDVAGHFEKTQY
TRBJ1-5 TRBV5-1 ASSLSPTGEQPQH
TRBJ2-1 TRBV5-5 ASSLRQGTMAYNEQF
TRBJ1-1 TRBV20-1 SASKWRGLRAEAF
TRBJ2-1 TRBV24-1 ATASAGINEQF
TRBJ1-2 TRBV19 ASSNRGLFSFAIYGYT
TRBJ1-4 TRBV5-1 ASSLGVSGEEKLF
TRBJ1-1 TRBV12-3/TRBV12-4 ASSFKGVTEAF
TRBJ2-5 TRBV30 AWSLMRETQY
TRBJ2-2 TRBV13 ASSLSVQQGAFGELF
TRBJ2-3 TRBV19 ASSIDPPPEKRGGSDTQY
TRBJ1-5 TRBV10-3 AISEQDNQPQH
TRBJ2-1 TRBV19 ASTRTSGGGEQF
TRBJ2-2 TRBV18 ASSPQGVSTGELF
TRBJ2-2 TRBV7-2 ASSFSGTNTGELF
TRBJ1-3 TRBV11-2 ASSHSTGQRNTIY